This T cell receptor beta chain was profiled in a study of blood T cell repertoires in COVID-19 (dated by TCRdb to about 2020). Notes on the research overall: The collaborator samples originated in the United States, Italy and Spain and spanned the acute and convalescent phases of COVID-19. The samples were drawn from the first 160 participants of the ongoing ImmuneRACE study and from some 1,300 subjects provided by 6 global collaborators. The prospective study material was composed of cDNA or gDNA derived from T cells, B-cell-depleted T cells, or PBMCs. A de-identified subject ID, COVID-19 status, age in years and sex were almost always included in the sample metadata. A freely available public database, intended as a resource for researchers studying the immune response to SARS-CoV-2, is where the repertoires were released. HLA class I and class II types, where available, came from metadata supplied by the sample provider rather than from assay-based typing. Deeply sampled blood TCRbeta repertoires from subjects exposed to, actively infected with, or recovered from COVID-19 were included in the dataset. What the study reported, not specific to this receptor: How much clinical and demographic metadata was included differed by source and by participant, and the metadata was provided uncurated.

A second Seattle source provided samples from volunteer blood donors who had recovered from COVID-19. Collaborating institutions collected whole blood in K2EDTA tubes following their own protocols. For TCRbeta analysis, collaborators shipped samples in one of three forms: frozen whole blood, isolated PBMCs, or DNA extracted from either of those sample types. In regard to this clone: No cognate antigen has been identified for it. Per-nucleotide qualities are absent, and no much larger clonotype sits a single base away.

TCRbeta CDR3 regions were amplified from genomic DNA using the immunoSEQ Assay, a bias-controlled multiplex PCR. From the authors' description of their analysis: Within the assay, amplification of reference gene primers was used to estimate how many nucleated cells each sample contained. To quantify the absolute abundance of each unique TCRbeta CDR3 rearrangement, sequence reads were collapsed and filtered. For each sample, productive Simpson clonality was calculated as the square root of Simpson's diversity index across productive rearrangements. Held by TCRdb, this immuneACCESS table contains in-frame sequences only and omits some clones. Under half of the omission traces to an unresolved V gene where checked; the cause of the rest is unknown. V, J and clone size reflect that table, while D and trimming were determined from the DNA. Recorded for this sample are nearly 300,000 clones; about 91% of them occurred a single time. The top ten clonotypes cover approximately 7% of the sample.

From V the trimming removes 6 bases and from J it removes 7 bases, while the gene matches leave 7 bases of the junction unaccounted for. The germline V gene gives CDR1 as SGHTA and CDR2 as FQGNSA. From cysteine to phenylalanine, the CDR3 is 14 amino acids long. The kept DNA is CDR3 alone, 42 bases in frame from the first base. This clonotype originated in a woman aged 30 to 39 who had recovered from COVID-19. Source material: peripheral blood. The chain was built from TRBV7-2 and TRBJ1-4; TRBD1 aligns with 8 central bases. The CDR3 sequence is CASREDREGEKLFF. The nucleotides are TGTGCCAGCAGAGAGGACAGGGAGGGTGAAAAACTGTTTTTT. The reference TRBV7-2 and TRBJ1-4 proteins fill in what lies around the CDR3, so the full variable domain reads GAGVSQSPSNKVTEKGKDVELRCDPISGHTALYWYRQSLGQGLEFLIYFQGNSAPDKSGLPSDRFSAERTGGSVSTLTIQRTQQEDSAVYLCASREDREGEKLFFGSGTQLSVL.